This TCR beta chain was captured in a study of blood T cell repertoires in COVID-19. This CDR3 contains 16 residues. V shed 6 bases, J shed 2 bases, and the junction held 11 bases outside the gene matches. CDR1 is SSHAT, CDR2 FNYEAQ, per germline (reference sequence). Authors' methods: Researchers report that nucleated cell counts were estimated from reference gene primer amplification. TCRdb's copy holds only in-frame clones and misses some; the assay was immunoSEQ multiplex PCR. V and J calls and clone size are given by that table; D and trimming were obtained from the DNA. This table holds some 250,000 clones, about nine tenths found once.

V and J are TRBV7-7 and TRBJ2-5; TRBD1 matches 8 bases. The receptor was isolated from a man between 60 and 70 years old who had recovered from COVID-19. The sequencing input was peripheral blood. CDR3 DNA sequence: TGTGCCAGCAGTTCCCGAGCCGGGACAGGACAAGAGACCCAGTACTTC. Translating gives CASSSRAGTGQETQYF.